This T cell receptor (beta chain) stems from a study of blood T cell repertoires in COVID-19 (dated by TCRdb to about 2020). Regarding the study in general: Collaborator samples came from the United States, Italy and Spain and covered acute and convalescent phases of COVID-19. The material from the prospective study consisted of cDNA or gDNA derived from T cells, B-cell-depleted T cells, or PBMCs. Deeply sampled blood TCRbeta repertoires from subjects exposed to, actively infected with, or recovered from COVID-19 were included in the dataset. The repertoires were released in a freely available public database intended as a resource for research on the immune response to SARS-CoV-2. The samples were drawn from the first 160 participants of the ongoing ImmuneRACE study and from about 1,200 subjects provided by 6 global collaborators. Sample metadata almost always included a de-identified subject ID, COVID-19 status, age in years and sex. Where available, HLA class I and class II types were taken from metadata supplied by the sample provider and were not determined by assay-based typing. Study-wide conclusions, independent of this receptor: How much clinical and demographic metadata was included differed by source and by participant, and the metadata was provided uncurated.

Whole blood was collected in K2EDTA tubes by collaborating institutions according to the institutions' own protocols. Collaborator samples were shipped for TCRbeta analysis as frozen whole blood, isolated PBMCs, or DNA extracted from either sample type. The immunoSEQ Assay, a bias-controlled multiplex PCR, was used to amplify TCRbeta CDR3 regions from genomic DNA. The study's processing was this. The number of nucleated cells in each sample was estimated from the amplification of reference gene primers within the assay. Sequence reads were collapsed and filtered to measure the absolute abundance of every unique TCRbeta CDR3 rearrangement. For each sample, productive Simpson clonality was calculated as the square root of Simpson's diversity index over productive rearrangements. TCRdb re-hosts the immuneACCESS table, in-frame sequences only. Its copies lack some clones; in the studies checked, an unresolved V gene accounts for under half of them, and the cause for the rest is not known. The DNA was the basis for D and trimming; V, J and clone size are from that table. The sample table holds 50,000 to 75,000 clones, of which approximately 94% were seen once. Approximately 2.9% of the sample is held by the ten biggest clonotypes.

The CDR3 goes from the cysteine to the phenylalanine over 14 residues. The CDR3 DNA has 42 bases and is translated from base 1. The germline ends are 7 bases apart after V is trimmed by 6 bases and J by 1 base. CDR1 and CDR2, per the germline V gene (reference sequence), are MNHEY and SMNVEV. As concerns this clone: Which antigen it targets is not known. Base qualities are not at hand, and no much larger clone is one base apart.

The sequenced sample was peripheral blood. This clonotype originated in a man aged 65-85 years with active COVID-19. This sequence uses TRBV27 and TRBJ2-6; TRBD1 could be the D gene, as 5 bases match. This receptor has the CDR3 CASRDSSGANVLTF. The nucleotide sequence is given as TGTGCCAGCAGAGACAGTTCTGGGGCCAACGTCCTGACTTTC.